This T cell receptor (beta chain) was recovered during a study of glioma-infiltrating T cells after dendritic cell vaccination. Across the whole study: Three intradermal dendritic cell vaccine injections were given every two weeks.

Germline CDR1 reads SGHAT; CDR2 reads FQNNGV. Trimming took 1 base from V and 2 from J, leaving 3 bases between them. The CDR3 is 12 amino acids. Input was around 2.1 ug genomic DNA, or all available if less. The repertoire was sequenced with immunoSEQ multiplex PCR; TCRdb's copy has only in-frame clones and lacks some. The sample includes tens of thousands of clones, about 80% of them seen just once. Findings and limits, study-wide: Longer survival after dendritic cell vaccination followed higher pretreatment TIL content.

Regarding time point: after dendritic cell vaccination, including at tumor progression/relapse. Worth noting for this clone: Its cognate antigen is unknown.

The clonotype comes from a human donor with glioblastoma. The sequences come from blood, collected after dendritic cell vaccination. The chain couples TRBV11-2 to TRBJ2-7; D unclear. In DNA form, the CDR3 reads TGTGCCAGCAGCTTAGCCACCTACGAGCAGTACTTC. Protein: CASSLATYEQYF.